These 17 T cell receptor beta chains were all obtained from the same sample, sequenced in a study of blood T cell repertoires in COVID-19. Sequencing used immunoSEQ multiplex PCR; TCRdb keeps in-frame clones, though not all of them. The sample shows more than 95,000 clones, approximately 87% of them seen only once. Specimen: peripheral blood. All receptors come from a human donor in a cohort sampled during active or convalescent COVID-19.

The DNA of the CDR3 is TGTGCCAGCAGCACCGGGACAGGGGCCTGGACTGAAGCTTTCTTT. Translated, it gives CASSTGTGAWTEAFF. The chain has TRBV11-3 and TRBJ1-1, with 10 bases matching TRBD1. Germline values: CDR1 SGHNT, CDR2 YENEEA. This CDR3 region has 15 residues. Trimming took 5 bases from V and 5 from J; bases not matched to a gene: 8.

The chain uses TRBV3-1 (or the pseudogene TRBV3-2) and TRBJ2-7, with a weak D call TRBD2 (7 bases). The V end was cut by 2 bases, the J end by 7 bases, with 27 bases between. CDR3 length: 18 residues. CDR1 and CDR2 (germline): LGHDT, YNNKEL (reference sequence). The CDR3 DNA follows: TGTGCCAGCAGCCAAAGGGGGGGCGGGCTAGCCGTCCCGGGGGAGCAGTACTTC. Translated: CASSQRGGGLAVPGEQYF.

The rearrangement links TRBV7-8 to TRBJ2-3, with 8 bases lining up with TRBD2. The CDR3 contains 18 residues. Trimming removed 1 base from V and 1 base from J; junction bases left unmatched: 10. Germline V gives CDR1 SGHVS, CDR2 FQNEAQ. CDR3: CASSLVVGLAGGTDTQYF. The CDR3 DNA reads as TGTGCCAGCAGCTTAGTGGTAGGACTAGCAGGGGGCACAGATACGCAGTATTTT.

The rearrangement joins TRBV5-6 to TRBJ2-5; 11 bases are shared with TRBD1. Germline CDR1 is SGHDT and CDR2 is YYEEEE. The CDR3 sequence is 14 residues long. The V segment lost 3 bases and the J segment 5 bases; nucleotides outside the gene matches: 3. The CDR3 reads CASSSDRGLETQYF. CDR3 coding DNA: TGTGCCAGCAGCTCGGACAGGGGGCTTGAGACCCAGTACTTC.

This chain connects TRBV4-3 to TRBJ2-1; tentatively, D is TRBD2 (6 bases). Trimming shortened V by 3 bases and J by 9 bases, and 18 bases separated the two germline ends. The CDR3 is made up of 15 amino acids. Germline CDR1 is LGHNA and CDR2 is YSLEER. CDR3 residues: CASSQGTSTRAEQFF. DNA for the CDR3: TGCGCCAGCAGCCAGGGGACTTCCACCCGGGCTGAGCAGTTCTTC.

The genes are TRBV5-4 and TRBJ2-2; D is possibly TRBD1 (5 bases). Germline V gives CDR1 SGHNT, CDR2 YYREEE (reference sequence). This CDR3 has 15 amino acids. The V end lost 3 bases, the J end lost 3 bases, and 12 bases lay between the germline ends. In nucleotides, the CDR3 is TGTGCCAGCAGCTCCAGGGTGTTGGACACCGGGGAGCTGTTTTTT. Translating it yields CASSSRVLDTGELFF.

Regarding this clone: Possible read error: a much larger clone is one base away. Other DNA sequences from this sample encode an identical CDR3 as well. The chain recombines TRBV5-1 with TRBJ2-7, with TRBD1 matching 9 bases. Germline V gene data show CDR1 as SGHRS and CDR2 as YFSETQ. After removal of 1 base from V and 5 bases from J, the junction contained 1 base not matched to a gene. This CDR3 is built from 13 residues. CDR3 residues: CASSLRTGDEQYF. The CDR3 region has the DNA TGCGCCAGCAGCTTGAGGACAGGGGACGAGCAGTACTTC.

The gene calls are TRBV7-2 and TRBJ1-1; a weak D match, TRBD1 (5 bases). This CDR3 contains 15 residues. V was shortened by 5 bases and J by 3 bases, with 16 bases between the two germline ends. CDR1 is SGHTA, CDR2 FQGNSA, per germline. The CDR3 DNA is TGTGCCAGCAGCCACCGGAGACAGCTAGACACTGAAGCTTTCTTT. Residues: CASSHRRQLDTEAFF. Full variable domain (rest looked up from reference TRBV7-2 and TRBJ1-1): GAGVSQSPSNKVTEKGKDVELRCDPISGHTALYWYRQSLGQGLEFLIYFQGNSAPDKSGLPSDRFSAERTGGSVSTLTIQRTQQEDSAVYLCASSHRRQLDTEAFFGQGTRLTVV.

The chain carries TRBV7-5 and TRBJ2-7; the table's D call TRBD1 went unverified against the DNA. TRBV7-5 has pseudogene status. The CDR3 consists of 15 residues. The CDR3 nucleotides read TGTGCCAGAAGCCCTGGACAGGGGAGATGGTACGAGCAGTACTTC. Protein product: CARSPGQGRWYEQYF.

This chain joins TRBV18 and TRBJ2-5, with D unclear. Germline lookup yields CDR1 KGHSH and CDR2 LQKENI. CDR3 size: 12 residues. V shed 6 bases and J shed 3 bases, with 8 bases lying between them. The CDR3 sequence: CASSRGEETQYF. In DNA, the CDR3 is TGTGCCAGCTCCCGCGGAGAAGAGACCCAGTACTTC. Using reference TRBV18 and TRBJ2-5 for the parts outside the CDR3, the full variable domain is NAGVMQNPRHLVRRRGQEARLRCSPMKGHSHVYWYRQLPEEGLKFMVYLQKENIIDESGMPKERFSAEFPKEGPSILRIQQVVRGDSAAYFCASSRGEETQYFGPGTRLLVL.

The genes are TRBV6-5 and TRBJ2-5; TRBD2 might be the D (5 bases). V lost 2 bases and J 5 bases, leaving 15 bases between the germline ends. This CDR3 is built from 15 residues. Germline CDR1 is MNHEY and CDR2 is SVGAGI. CDR3 sequence (DNA): TGTGCCAGCAGTTACGCCGGGTCTAGAGGGGAGACCCAGTACTTC. This codes for CASSYAGSRGETQYF.

This clone has just one count. The chain employs TRBV9 and TRBJ2-1, with unresolved D. Trimming stripped 5 bases from V and 5 bases from J, with 11 bases between. The germline gives CDR1 SGDLS, CDR2 YYNGEE. CDR3 length equals 13 residues. CDR3 sequence reads: CASRSEQNNEQFF. The CDR3 coding sequence is TGTGCCAGCAGGTCAGAACAAAACAATGAGCAGTTCTTC.

The chain couples TRBV6-4 to TRBJ2-1, with 9 bases fitting TRBD1. Trimming cost V 6 bases and J 2 bases; bases outside gene matches: 5. The CDR3 runs 15 residues. Per the germline V gene, CDR1 is MRHNA and CDR2 is SNTAGT. The CDR3 DNA sequence: TGTGCCAGCAGCGTTGACAGGGGGGCCTACAATGAGCAGTTCTTC. This encodes CASSVDRGAYNEQFF.

This chain uses TRBV5-4 with TRBJ2-7; 10 nucleotides line up with TRBD2. V was clipped by 0 bases and J by 2 bases; unmatched bases: 2. The germline V gene encodes CDR1 SGHNT and CDR2 YYREEE (reference sequence). The CDR3 contains 15 residues. The CDR3 is CASSLVSGGAYEQYF. As DNA, the CDR3 is TGTGCCAGCAGCTTGGTGAGCGGGGGGGCCTACGAGCAGTACTTC.

This sequence joins TRBV2 and TRBJ2-1, with 11 bases matching TRBD2. V dropped 2 bases and J dropped 7; count of bases not matched to a gene: 7. The CDR3 is 16 residues long. CDR1 and CDR2 from the germline V gene are SNHLY and FYNNEI. Here the CDR3 reads CASSELTSGGGNEQFF. The CDR3 DNA reads TGTGCCAGCAGTGAACTTACTAGCGGGGGAGGAAATGAGCAGTTCTTC.

J is TRBJ1-4 and V is TRBV6-1; TRBD1 aligns across 9 bases. Germline V gene sequence: CDR1 MNHNS, CDR2 SASEGT. J gave up 0 bases and V 3 bases, and 2 bases lay outside the gene matches. The CDR3 totals 16 residues. In DNA form, the CDR3 reads TGTGCCAGCAGTGAGGACAGGGGTGCAACTAATGAAAAACTGTTTTTT. It specifies CASSEDRGATNEKLFF.

The V call is TRBV3-1 (or the pseudogene TRBV3-2), the J call TRBJ1-2, with D possibly matching TRBD1 (6 bases). V shed 4 bases and J shed 4 bases, with 16 bases lying between them. CDR3 size: 15 residues. Germline V gene data show CDR1 as LGHDT and CDR2 as YNNKEL (reference sequence). The CDR3 sequence is CASSLGQTTFYGYTF. CDR3 DNA sequence: TGTGCCAGCAGCCTTGGACAGACCACCTTCTATGGCTACACCTTC.